This entry lists 11 T cell receptor beta chains sequenced from one sample in a study of CD8+ T cells in alopecia areata. RNA extraction was followed by reverse transcription into cDNA, which acted as the sequencing template. Data came from immunoSEQ multiplex PCR; TCRdb stores just in-frame clones and leaves some out. The table lists approximately 150,000 clones, around 87% of them singletons. The sample in question was CD8+ T cells sorted from blood, obtained at week 0. These receptors were collected from a human donor with alopecia areata.

This clone was recorded once. The rearrangement uses TRBV27 and TRBJ2-7, with D possibly TRBD2 on 5 matching bases. Germline V gives CDR1 MNHEY, CDR2 SMNVEV (reference sequence). V lost 5 bases and J 0 bases, leaving 14 bases between the germline ends. The CDR3 is 15 residues long. The CDR3 region is CASSQRFSDSYEQYF. CDR3 nucleotide sequence: TGTGCCAGCAGTCAAAGATTTAGCGACTCCTACGAGCAGTACTTC.

The rearrangement uses TRBV29-1 and TRBJ2-3, with D unresolved. The CDR3 sequence is 16 residues long. Germline lookup yields CDR1 SQVTM and CDR2 ANQGSEA. V was pared by 0 bases and J by 0 bases, with 13 bases between. The CDR3: CSVEDQGGMSTDTQYF. CDR3 nucleotides: TGCAGCGTTGAAGATCAAGGTGGGATGAGCACAGATACGCAGTATTTT.

This chain uses TRBV29-1 with TRBJ1-1; D may be TRBD1 (5 bases). Germline V gene data show CDR1 as SQVTM and CDR2 as ANQGSEA. The CDR3 is 12 residues long. V was cut by 3 bases and J by 1 base, with 6 bases left in between. The CDR3 here is CSVDRANTEAFF. The DNA for the CDR3 is TGCAGCGTTGACAGGGCGAACACTGAAGCTTTCTTT. Supplemented by reference TRBV29-1 and TRBJ1-1, the full variable domain reads SAVISQKPSRDICQRGTSLTIQCQVDSQVTMMFWYRQQPGQSLTLIATANQGSEATYESGFVIDKFPISRPNLTFSTLTVSNMSPEDSSIYLCSVDRANTEAFFGQGTRLTVV.

The rearrangement links TRBV9 to TRBJ2-7; no definite D call. Germline CDR1 SGDLS, CDR2 YYNGEE. The CDR3 loop spans 11 amino acids. The germline V and J ends were trimmed by 3 bases and 2 bases, with 3 bases remaining between them. The CDR3 sequence is CASSGAYEQYF. Here the CDR3 DNA reads TGTGCCAGCAGCGGCGCCTACGAGCAGTACTTC.

The chain carries TRBV30 and TRBJ2-5; 9 nucleotides line up with TRBD1. The DNA end is a closer match to TRBJ2-7, so the J assignment may be wrong. The CDR3 runs 14 residues. The V gene's germline CDR1 is GTSNPN and CDR2 SVGIG (reference sequence). The CDR3 sequence is CAWGTGQGRDEQYF. DNA of the CDR3: TGTGCCTGGGGAACGGGACAGGGAAGAGACGAGCAGTACTTC.

In the case of this clone: The DNA is omitted, as the CDR3 cannot be located on it reliably, and the CDR3 follows TCRdb's listing. The J gene is TRBJ2-7, the V gene TRBV29-1. Germline loops: CDR1 SQVTM, CDR2 ANQGSEA. The CDR3 length is 13 residues, termini included. CDR3 in amino acids: CSVEPTLGNEQYF.

The chain combines TRBV5-4 with TRBJ2-5, with 8 bases fitting TRBD1. V was clipped by 2 bases and J by 5 bases; unmatched bases: 5. Germline loops: CDR1 SGHNT, CDR2 YYREEE (reference sequence). The CDR3 extends over 14 amino acids. The CDR3 here is CASSFRGRKETQYF. The CDR3 DNA reads as TGTGCCAGCAGCTTCAGGGGGCGGAAGGAGACCCAGTACTTC.

This chain joins TRBV25-1 and TRBJ2-1; 12 nucleotides agree with TRBD2. Germline-derived CDR1 and CDR2 are MGHDK and SYGVNS. V gave up 5 bases and J gave up 7 bases; unmatched junction bases: 6. This CDR3 spans 15 amino acids. CDR3 protein: CASSKLAGGGNEQFF. The CDR3 DNA reads as TGTGCCAGCAGTAAACTAGCGGGGGGCGGGAATGAGCAGTTCTTC.

V gene TRBV6-6 combines with J gene TRBJ1-5; tentative D call: TRBD1 (6 bases). The CDR3 consists of 13 residues. V was shortened by 4 bases and J by 7 bases, with 11 bases between the two germline ends. CDR1 is MNHNY, CDR2 SVGAGI, per germline (reference sequence). The CDR3 protein is CASSSDSPQPQHF. The DNA for the CDR3 is TGTGCCAGCAGTTCGGACAGTCCCCAGCCCCAGCATTTT.

V usage is TRBV7-3 and J usage is TRBJ1-1, with a possible D match to TRBD1 (5 bases). The length of the CDR3 is 13 residues. Germline V gene data show CDR1 as SGHTA and CDR2 as FQGTGA. The ends were cut back, 5 bases at V and 5 bases at J, with 12 bases in the middle. For the CDR3, the DNA is TGTGCCAGCAGCCCGTGGGGGGGTACTGAAGCTTTCTTT. Its translation is CASSPWGGTEAFF.

The chain recombines TRBV9 with TRBJ2-7, with 12 nucleotides matching TRBD2. CDR3 length: 16 amino acids. The trim removed 3 bases at V and 1 base at J, leaving 5 bases unmatched. Germline CDR1 and CDR2: SGDLS and YYNGEE. The DNA of the CDR3 is TGTGCCAGCAGCGCGACTAGCGGGGGACCTTCCTACGAGCAGTACTTC. It specifies CASSATSGGPSYEQYF.